A selection of T cell receptor beta chains follows, all from one sample in a study of blood T cells in healthy people across ages. TCRdb passed the 5' RACE reads through MiXCR, listing each CDR3 protein once. The sample lists 1 million or so distinct CDR3 sequences, 20% to 25% occurring once. This sample also belongs to another study, concerning T cells of mothers and their children.

Sequenced input: blood. The receptors originated from a girl aged 2 to 9 in good health. The CDR3 runs from the conserved cysteine through the conserved F or W. The order of the fields is J gene, V gene, D gene, clone size, CDR3 DNA, CDR3 protein. D genes are given only for firm matches. For some rows the clone size is stated as once, few or many, or as a class when expanded; others skip it.

>TRBJ2-4|TRBV20-1|.|few
TGCAGTGCTAGAGATCAGGGGACCGTAGCCAAAAACATTCAGTACTTC
CSARDQGTVAKNIQYF
>TRBJ2-1|TRBV27|TRBD2|.
TGTGCCAGCAGCTCAATACGCGGGAGGGCCCTTGAGCAGTTCTTC
CASSSIRGRALEQFF
>TRBJ2-5|TRBV29-1|TRBD2|.
TGCAGCGTTGCCTTACCGCTAGCGGGGGCCTCAGGGGAGACCCAGTACTTC
CSVALPLAGASGETQYF
>TRBJ2-5|TRBV29-1|.|.
TGCAGCGACACCCACAATGGAGAGACCCAGTACTTC
CSDTHNGETQYF
>TRBJ2-5|TRBV5-1|.|few
TGCGCCAGCAGCCGGGAGAACGGGGAAGAGACCCAGTACTTC
CASSRENGEETQYF
>TRBJ2-1|TRBV9|.|few
TGTGCCAGCAGCGTTTCCGGAGATGAGCAGTTCTTC
CASSVSGDEQFF
>TRBJ1-1|TRBV7-2|.|.
TGTGCCAGCAGCTCGGACACGAACACTGAAGCTTTCTTT
CASSSDTNTEAFF
>TRBJ2-5|TRBV3-1|TRBD2|few
TGTGCCAGCAGCCATACAGCGGGGGGGGAGACCCAGTACTTC
CASSHTAGGETQYF
>TRBJ2-5|TRBV20-1|TRBD1|few
TGCAGTGCTAGGGAAGGGACAGCCCAAGAGACCCAGTACTTC
CSAREGTAQETQYF
>TRBJ2-5|TRBV21-1|.|.
TGTGCCGGGGGAGAACTGGCTGTTCAAGAGACCCAGTACTTC
CAGGELAVQETQYF